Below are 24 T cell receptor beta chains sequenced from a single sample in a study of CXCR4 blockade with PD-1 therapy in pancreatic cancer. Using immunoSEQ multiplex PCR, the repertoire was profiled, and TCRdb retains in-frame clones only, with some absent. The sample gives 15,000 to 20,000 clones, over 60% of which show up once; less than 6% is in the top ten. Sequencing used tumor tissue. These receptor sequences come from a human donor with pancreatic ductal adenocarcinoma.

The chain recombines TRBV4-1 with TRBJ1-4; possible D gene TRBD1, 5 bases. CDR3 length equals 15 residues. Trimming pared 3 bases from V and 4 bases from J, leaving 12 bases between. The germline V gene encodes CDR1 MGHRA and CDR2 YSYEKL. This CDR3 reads CASSQRQSFNEKLFF. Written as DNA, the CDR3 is TGCGCCAGCAGCCAGAGACAGTCATTTAATGAAAAACTGTTTTTT.

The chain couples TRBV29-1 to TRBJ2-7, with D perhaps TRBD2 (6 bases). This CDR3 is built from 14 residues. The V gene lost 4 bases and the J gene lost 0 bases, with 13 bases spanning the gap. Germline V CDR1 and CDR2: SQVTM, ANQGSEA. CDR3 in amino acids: CSVAQPGSSYEQYF. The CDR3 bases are TGCAGCGTTGCACAGCCCGGGAGCTCCTACGAGCAGTACTTC.

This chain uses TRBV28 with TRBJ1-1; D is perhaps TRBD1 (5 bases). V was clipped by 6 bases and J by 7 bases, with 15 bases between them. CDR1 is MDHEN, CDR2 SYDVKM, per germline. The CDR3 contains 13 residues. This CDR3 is CASSQRQGFEAFF. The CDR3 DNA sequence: TGTGCCAGCAGCCAACGCCAGGGATTTGAAGCTTTCTTT.

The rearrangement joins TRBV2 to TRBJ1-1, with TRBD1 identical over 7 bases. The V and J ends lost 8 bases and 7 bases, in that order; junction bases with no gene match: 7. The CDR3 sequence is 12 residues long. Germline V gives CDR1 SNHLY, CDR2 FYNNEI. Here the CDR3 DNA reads TGTGCCAGCGCACGGACAGGAGATGAAGCTTTCTTT. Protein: CASARTGDEAFF.

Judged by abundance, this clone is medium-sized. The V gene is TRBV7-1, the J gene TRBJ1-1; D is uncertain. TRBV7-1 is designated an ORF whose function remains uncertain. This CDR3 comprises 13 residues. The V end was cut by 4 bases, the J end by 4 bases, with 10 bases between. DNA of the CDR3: TGTGCCAGCAGCTTAGACGATGGCACTGAAGCTTTCTTT. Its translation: CASSLDDGTEAFF.

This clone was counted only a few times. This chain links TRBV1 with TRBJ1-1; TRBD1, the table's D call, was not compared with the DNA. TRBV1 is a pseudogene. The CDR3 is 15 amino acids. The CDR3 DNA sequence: TGCGCCAGCAGCCAAGACAGGGGGCTGAACACTGAAGCTTTCTTT. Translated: CASSQDRGLNTEAFF.

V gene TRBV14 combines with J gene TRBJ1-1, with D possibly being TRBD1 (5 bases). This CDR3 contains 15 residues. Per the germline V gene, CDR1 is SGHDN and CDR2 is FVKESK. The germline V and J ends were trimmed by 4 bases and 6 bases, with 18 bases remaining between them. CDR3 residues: CASSRKGGEDPEAFF. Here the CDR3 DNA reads TGTGCCAGCAGCCGGAAGGGAGGGGAGGATCCTGAAGCTTTCTTT.

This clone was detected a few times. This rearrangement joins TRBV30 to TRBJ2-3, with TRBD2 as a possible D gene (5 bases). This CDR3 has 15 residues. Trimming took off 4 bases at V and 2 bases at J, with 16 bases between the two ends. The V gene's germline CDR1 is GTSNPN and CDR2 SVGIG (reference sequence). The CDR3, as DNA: TGTGCCTGGATGTGGGCTAGCAGAACCACAGATACGCAGTATTTT. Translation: CAWMWASRTTDTQYF.

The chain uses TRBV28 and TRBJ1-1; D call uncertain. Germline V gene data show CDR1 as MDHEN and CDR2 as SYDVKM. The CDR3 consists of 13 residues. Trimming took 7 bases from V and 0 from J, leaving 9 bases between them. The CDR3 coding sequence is TGTGCCAGCAAAACGGGCATGAACACTGAAGCTTTCTTT. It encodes CASKTGMNTEAFF. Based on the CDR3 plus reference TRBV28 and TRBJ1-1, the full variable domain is DVKVTQSSRYLVKRTGEKVFLECVQDMDHENMFWYRQDPGLGLRLIYFSYDVKMKEKGDIPEGYSVSREKKERFSLILESASTNQTSMYLCASKTGMNTEAFFGQGTRLTVV.

The CDR3 spells CASRDDPSSGTQYF. The CDR3 coding sequence is TGTGCCAGTAGGGACGATCCATCGAGTGGGACCCAGTACTTC. V is TRBV19 and J is TRBJ2-5; D gene uncertain. Germline values: CDR1 LNHDA, CDR2 SQIVND (reference sequence). V was pared by 6 bases and J by 7 bases, with 18 bases between. The CDR3 totals 14 residues.

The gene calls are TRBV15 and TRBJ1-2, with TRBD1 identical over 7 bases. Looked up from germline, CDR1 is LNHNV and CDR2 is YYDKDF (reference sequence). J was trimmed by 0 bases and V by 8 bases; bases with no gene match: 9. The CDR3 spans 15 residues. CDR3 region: CATRDSMVPNYGYTF. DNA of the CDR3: TGTGCCACCCGGGACAGTATGGTCCCTAACTATGGCTACACCTTC.

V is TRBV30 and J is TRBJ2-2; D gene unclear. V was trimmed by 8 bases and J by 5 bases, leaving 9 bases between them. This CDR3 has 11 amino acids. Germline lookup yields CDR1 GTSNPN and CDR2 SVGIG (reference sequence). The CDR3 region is CARTATGELFF. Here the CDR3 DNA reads TGTGCCCGAACAGCTACCGGGGAGCTGTTTTTT.

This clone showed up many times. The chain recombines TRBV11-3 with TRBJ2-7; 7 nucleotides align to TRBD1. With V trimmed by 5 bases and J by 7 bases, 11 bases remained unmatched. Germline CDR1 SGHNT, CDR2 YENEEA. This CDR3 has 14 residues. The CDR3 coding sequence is TGTGCCAGCAGCCGTGACAGGGTCAGAGGGGAGCAGTACTTC. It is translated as CASSRDRVRGEQYF.

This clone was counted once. CDR3 protein: CASSPQGATYNEQFF. CDR3 DNA sequence: TGTGCCAGTAGTCCTCAGGGGGCAACCTACAATGAGCAGTTCTTC. The gene calls are TRBV19 and TRBJ2-1; TRBD1 aligns across 8 bases. The junction had 5 bases not matched to a gene; V was cut back by 5 bases and J by 2 bases. From germline, CDR1 is LNHDA and CDR2 SQIVND (reference sequence). The CDR3 extends over 15 amino acids.

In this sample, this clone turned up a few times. DNA for the CDR3: TGTGCCAGCTCACGGGACAGGCCACACACAGATACGCAGTATTTT. It is translated as CASSRDRPHTDTQYF. The rearrangement links TRBV18 to TRBJ2-3; TRBD1 matches at 8 bases. Trimming took 4 bases from V and 2 from J; bases not matched to a gene: 5. The CDR3 is 15 residues long. The germline V gene has CDR1 KGHSH and CDR2 LQKENI. The full variable domain, rest sourced from reference TRBV18 and TRBJ2-3, is NAGVMQNPRHLVRRRGQEARLRCSPMKGHSHVYWYRQLPEEGLKFMVYLQKENIIDESGMPKERFSAEFPKEGPSILRIQQVVRGDSAAYFCASSRDRPHTDTQYFGPGTRLTVL.

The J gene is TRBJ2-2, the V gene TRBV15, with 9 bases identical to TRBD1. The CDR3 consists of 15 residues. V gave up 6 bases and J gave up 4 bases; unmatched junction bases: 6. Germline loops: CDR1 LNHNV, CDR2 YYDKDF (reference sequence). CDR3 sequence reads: CATRTGGGGTGELFF. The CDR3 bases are TGTGCCACCAGAACAGGGGGCGGGGGCACCGGGGAGCTGTTTTTT. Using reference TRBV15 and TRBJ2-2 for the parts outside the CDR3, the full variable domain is DAMVIQNPRYQVTQFGKPVTLSCSQTLNHNVMYWYQQKSSQAPKLLFHYYDKDFNNEADTPDNFQSRRPNTSFCFLDIRSPGLGDTAMYLCATRTGGGGTGELFFGEGSRLTVL.

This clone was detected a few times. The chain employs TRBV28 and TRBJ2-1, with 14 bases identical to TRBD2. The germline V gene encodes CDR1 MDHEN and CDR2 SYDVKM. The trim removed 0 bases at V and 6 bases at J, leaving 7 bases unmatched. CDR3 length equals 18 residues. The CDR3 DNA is TGTGCCAGCAGTTTATGGGGACTAGCGGGAGCTTACTCCAATGAGCAGTTCTTC. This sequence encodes CASSLWGLAGAYSNEQFF.

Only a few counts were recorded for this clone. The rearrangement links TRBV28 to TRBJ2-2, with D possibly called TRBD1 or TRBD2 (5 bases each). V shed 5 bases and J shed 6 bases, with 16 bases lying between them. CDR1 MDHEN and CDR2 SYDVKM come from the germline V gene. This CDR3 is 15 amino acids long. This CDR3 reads CASSEYGQGAGELFF. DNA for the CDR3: TGTGCCAGCAGTGAATATGGGCAGGGAGCCGGGGAGCTGTTTTTT.

The CDR3 bases are TGTGCCTGGATGCGGGACAAAGAGACCCAGTACTTC. Protein: CAWMRDKETQYF. The chain recombines TRBV30 with TRBJ2-5, with D perhaps matching TRBD1 or TRBD2 (6 bases each). Trimming stripped 4 bases from V and 3 bases from J, with 9 bases between. Germline loops: CDR1 GTSNPN, CDR2 SVGIG (reference sequence). This CDR3 spans 12 amino acids.

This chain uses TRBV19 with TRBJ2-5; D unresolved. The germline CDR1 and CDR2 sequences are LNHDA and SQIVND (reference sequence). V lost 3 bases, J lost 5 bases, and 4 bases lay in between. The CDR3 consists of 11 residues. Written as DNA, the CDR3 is TGTGCCAGTAGTATGGGCGAGACCCAGTACTTC. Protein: CASSMGETQYF.

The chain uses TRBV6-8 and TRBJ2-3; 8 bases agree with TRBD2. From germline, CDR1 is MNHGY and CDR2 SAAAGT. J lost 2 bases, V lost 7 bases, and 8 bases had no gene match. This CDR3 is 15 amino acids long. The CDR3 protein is CASNLLAAFTDTQYF. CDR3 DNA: TGTGCCAGCAACCTACTAGCGGCCTTCACAGATACGCAGTATTTT.

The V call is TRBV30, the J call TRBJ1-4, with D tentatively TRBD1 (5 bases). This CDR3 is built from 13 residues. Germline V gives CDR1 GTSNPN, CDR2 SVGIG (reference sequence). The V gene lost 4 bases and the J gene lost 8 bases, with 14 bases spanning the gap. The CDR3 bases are TGTGCCTGGAACACCCAGGGAGGGGAAAAACTGTTTTTT. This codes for CAWNTQGGEKLFF.

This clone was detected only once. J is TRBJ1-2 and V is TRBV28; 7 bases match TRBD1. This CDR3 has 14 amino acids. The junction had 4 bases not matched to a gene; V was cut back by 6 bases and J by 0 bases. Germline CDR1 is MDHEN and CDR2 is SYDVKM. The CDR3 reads CASRKQGTNYGYTF. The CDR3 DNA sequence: TGTGCCAGCAGAAAACAGGGGACTAACTATGGCTACACCTTC.

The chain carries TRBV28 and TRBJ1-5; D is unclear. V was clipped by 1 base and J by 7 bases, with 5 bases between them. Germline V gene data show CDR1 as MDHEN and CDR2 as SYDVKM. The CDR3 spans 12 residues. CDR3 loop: CASSLFRQPQHF. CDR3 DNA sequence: TGTGCCAGCAGTTTATTTCGGCAGCCCCAGCATTTT. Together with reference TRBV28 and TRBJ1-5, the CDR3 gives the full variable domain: DVKVTQSSRYLVKRTGEKVFLECVQDMDHENMFWYRQDPGLGLRLIYFSYDVKMKEKGDIPEGYSVSREKKERFSLILESASTNQTSMYLCASSLFRQPQHFGDGTRLSIL.